The following is a T cell receptor beta chain sequence with its context. Its antigen remains unidentified. J was trimmed by 6 bases and V by 5 bases; bases with no gene match: 10. Germline assignment: CDR1 GTSNPN and CDR2 SVGIG (reference sequence). The CDR3 totals 14 residues. Treatment indicated: oral pan-JAK inhibitor, 5-10 mg twice daily. The sorting of PBMCs gave CD4+ and CD8+ T cells. The record originates from a study of CD8+ T cells in alopecia areata. Study-wide points: Between patients, shared TCR sequences were less clear than in mice. This was possibly due in part to HLA diversity in the patient population.

As the sequencing template, cDNA was produced by extracting RNA and reverse transcribing it. The method was immunoSEQ multiplex PCR; TCRdb's version includes in-frame clones alone and lacks a portion of them. Here the sample spans fewer than 250,000 clones, roughly two fifths being singletons. The clonotype was recovered from a human donor with alopecia areata. The sequencing used CD4+ T cells sorted from blood, collected between weeks 30 and 35, from a patient treated with tofacitinib. The gene calls are TRBV30 and TRBJ2-7; 10 positions agree with TRBD1. DNA for the CDR3: TGTGCCTGGCGAGAGACAGGGGGCTTCCGCGAGCAGTACTTC. It is translated as CAWRETGGFREQYF.